A selection of T cell receptor beta chains follows, all from one sample in a study of OX40 agonist ivuxolimab in advanced cancers. The data were produced by immunoSEQ multiplex PCR, yet TCRdb's version contains in-frame clones alone and is incomplete. The sample records over 25,000 clones, under 85% being singletons. Source: CD4+ or CD8+ T cells sorted from blood, taken in a trial of the OX40 agonist ivuxolimab. All receptors derive from an adult with an advanced solid tumor such as melanoma, head and neck, liver or kidney cancer. The CDR3 runs from the conserved cysteine through the conserved F or W. D genes are given only for firm matches. Not every row has a clone size; where given, it reads once, few, many or a size class.

TRBJ1-2 | - | TRBV5-1 | - | TGCGCCAGCAGCCCGAGGTCAGGGGCGGACTATGGCTACACCTTC | CASSPRSGADYGYTF
TRBJ1-3 | - | TRBV5-4 | TRBD1 | TGTGCCAGCAGTCGGGACAGGGGGAACTCTGGAAACACCATATATTTT | CASSRDRGNSGNTIYF
TRBJ1-2 | - | TRBV2 | - | TGTGCCAGCATTGCGGGGGAGCTTAACTATGGCTACACCTTC | CASIAGELNYGYTF
TRBJ2-3 | - | TRBV14 | - | TGTGCCAGCAGCCGAGTAGGCTTCTCTAGCACAGATACGCAGTATTTT | CASSRVGFSSTDTQYF
TRBJ1-5 | - | TRBV30 | TRBD1 | TGTGCCTGGAGTTCTTACGGGACAGGGACGGATCAGCCCCAGCATTTT | CAWSSYGTGTDQPQHF
TRBJ2-1 | - | TRBV7-2 | - | TGTGCCAGCAGCTTAGTCGGGGGGCCCTCCTACAATGAGCAGTTCTTC | CASSLVGGPSYNEQFF
TRBJ2-5 | - | TRBV7-8 | TRBD1 | TGTGCCAGCAGCTTAGGAGGGGGCCGAGCAGAGACCCAGTACTTC | CASSLGGGRAETQYF
TRBJ1-5 | - | TRBV5-1 | - | TGCGCCAGCAGCTTGTATGGCGGTAGCAATCAGCCCCAGCATTTT | CASSLYGGSNQPQHF
TRBJ2-6 | - | TRBV19 | - | TGTGCCAGTAGGGGGCTTGGGGCCAACGTCCTGACTTTC | CASRGLGANVLTF
TRBJ1-2 | - | TRBV6-5 | - | TGTGCCAGCAGTTACTCACAGGGCTATGGCTACACCTTC | CASSYSQGYGYTF
TRBJ2-7 | once | TRBV29-1 | - | TGCAGCGTTGCTCTCGACTGGAGCTCCTACGAGCAGTACTTC | CSVALDWSSYEQYF
TRBJ2-1 | - | TRBV18 | TRBD2 | TGTGCCAGCTCACCACCGGCTAGCGGGGGGAAAGGTGAGCAGTTCTTC | CASSPPASGGKGEQFF
TRBJ2-1 | - | TRBV6-4 | - | TGTGCCAGCAGTCCAATGCAGGGGAGTTCCCACAATGAGCAGTTCTTC | CASSPMQGSSHNEQFF
TRBJ1-2 | few | TRBV7-2 | - | TGTGCCAGCAGCCGAACAGGGTCTGGCTACACCTTC | CASSRTGSGYTF
TRBJ1-5 | few | TRBV27 | - | TGTGCCAGCAGAGCGGGGTTTACACTCAATCAGCCCCAGCATTTT | CASRAGFTLNQPQHF
TRBJ2-1 | once | TRBV6-1 | - | TGTGCCAGCAGTGAAGTGTGGGGACTGAACTACAATGAGCAGTTCTTC | CASSEVWGLNYNEQFF
TRBJ2-3 | medium-sized | TRBV30 | - | TGTGCCTGGAGTGCCTTCACAGATACGCAGTATTTT | CAWSAFTDTQYF
TRBJ1-2 | few | TRBV5-6 | - | TGTGCCAGCAGCGGGACCTGGGTGAGCGGCTACACCTTC | CASSGTWVSGYTF
TRBJ1-6 | few | TRBV29-1 | - | TGCAGCGTTGAGGAGGGGAAAAGGGGAGGGGACGTCCGCTCACCCCTCCACTTT | CSVEEGKRGGDVRSPLHF
TRBJ2-6 | - | TRBV7-2 | - | TGTGCCAGCAGCTCTTCTTCTGGGGCCAACGTCCTGACTTTC | CASSSSSGANVLTF
TRBJ2-1 | - | TRBV6-6 | TRBD2 | TGTGCCAGCAGTAGCACTAGCGGGGGGGCCTACAATGAGCAGTTCTTC | CASSSTSGGAYNEQFF
TRBJ2-3 | - | TRBV6-1 | - | TGTGCCAGCAGTCCCGTTCAAGGGACAGATACGCAGTATTTT | CASSPVQGTDTQYF
TRBJ2-3 | - | TRBV5-1 | - | TGCGCCAGCAGCTTGTCGGGTACCCGGGATACGCAGTATTTT | CASSLSGTRDTQYF
TRBJ2-7 | - | TRBV6-1 | TRBD1 | TGTGCCAGCGGGCAGGGGGCGCGTAGCGTCGAGCAGTACTTC | CASGQGARSVEQYF
TRBJ2-5 | - | TRBV6-1 | TRBD1 | TGTGCCACCGACTTCGACAGGGGTCTCTACTTC | CATDFDRGLYF
TRBJ2-1 | once | TRBV9 | - | TGTGCCAGCAGCGTAGGTCTGGGGGCGATAATTGCTTCCTACAATGAGCAGTTCTTC | CASSVGLGAIIASYNEQFF
TRBJ1-1 | - | TRBV7-9 | - | TGTGCCAGCAGCTTGTCGGATTTCGGGGGCACTGAAGCTTTCTTT | CASSLSDFGGTEAFF
TRBJ1-4 | - | TRBV19 | - | TGTGCCAGTAGTATAGAGACAGGTGGCAATGAAAAACTGTTTTTT | CASSIETGGNEKLFF
TRBJ1-2 | - | TRBV30 | TRBD1 | TGTGCCTGGAGTAGGCCGGACAGGGTTTATTCCTATGGCTACACCTTC | CAWSRPDRVYSYGYTF
TRBJ2-2 | once | TRBV7-2 | - | TGTGCCAGCCGAAAGACAAGACTGAACACCGGGGAGCTGTTTTTT | CASRKTRLNTGELFF
TRBJ1-2 | - | TRBV6-1 | - | TGTGCCAGCATGGGGGCGAGTTATGGCTACACCTTC | CASMGASYGYTF
TRBJ1-2 | - | TRBV7-9 | - | TGTGCCAGCAGCGGCGAACATAGTGGCTACACCTTC | CASSGEHSGYTF
TRBJ1-3 | few | TRBV10-3 | - | TGTGCCACCGAACAGGTCTCTGGAAACACCATATATTTT | CATEQVSGNTIYF
TRBJ1-2 | - | TRBV6-5 | - | TGTGCCAGCAGTCCAGGGTACTATGGCTACACCTTC | CASSPGYYGYTF
TRBJ1-1 | - | TRBV19 | - | TGTGCCAGTGGGGGACGGTTCACTGAAGCTTTCTTT | CASGGRFTEAFF
TRBJ1-1 | few | TRBV29-1 | - | TGCAGCGTTGAAGTGGAGGGCACTGAAGCTTTCTTT | CSVEVEGTEAFF
TRBJ2-3 | - | TRBV19 | - | TGTGCCACGCTAACTAGGCGCTCGTCCACAGATACGCAGTATTTT | CATLTRRSSTDTQYF
TRBJ2-7 | once | TRBV7-9 | - | TGTGCCAGCAGGTCAGACAGCTCCTACGAGCAGTACTTC | CASRSDSSYEQYF
TRBJ1-6 | few | TRBV28 | - | TGTGCCAGCAGTCTCGTTGGGTCGCTCCACTTT | CASSLVGSLHF
TRBJ1-6 | - | TRBV5-5 | - | TGTGCCAGCAGCTTGGAAGGGGACTATAATTCACCCCTCCACTTT | CASSLEGDYNSPLHF
TRBJ1-1 | once | TRBV11-2 | TRBD1 | TGTGCCAGCAGCTTATATTCCAGGGGGGATGCTTTCTTT | CASSLYSRGDAFF
TRBJ2-1 | - | TRBV5-6 | - | TGTGCCAGCAGCGAGCCCTATTCGGGGATGCAGTTCTTC | CASSEPYSGMQFF
TRBJ2-1 | - | TRBV6-5 | - | TGTGCCAGCAGTTACTTACCCAGGTCTTACAATGAGCAGTTCTTC | CASSYLPRSYNEQFF
TRBJ2-5 | - | TRBV5-1 | - | TGCGCCAGCAGCTTGGGGGGAGGCGAGACCCAGTACTTC | CASSLGGGETQYF
TRBJ1-4 | - | TRBV5-4 | - | TGTGCCAGCAGCCAAGATCTCAGTCCCGTCCTCTCAACTAATGAAAAACTGTTTTTT | CASSQDLSPVLSTNEKLFF
TRBJ1-2 | - | TRBV19 | - | TGTGCCAGTAGTCCTGGACTTTATGGCTACACCTTC | CASSPGLYGYTF
TRBJ2-4 | - | TRBV27 | TRBD1 | TGTGCCAGCAGGAGGACAGGGGGTTTAGCCAAAAACATTCAGTACTTC | CASRRTGGLAKNIQYF
TRBJ2-1 | - | TRBV12-5 | - | TGTGCTAGTGGTTTGAGTTTCAATGAGCAGTTCTTC | CASGLSFNEQFF
TRBJ1-1 | - | TRBV5-1 | TRBD1 | TGCGCCAGCAGCTTGGGGTCACAGGGGACTGAAGCTTTCTTT | CASSLGSQGTEAFF
TRBJ1-2 | - | TRBV10-3 | - | TGTGCCATCAATGACCAGGGTGGTACCTATGGCTACACCTTC | CAINDQGGTYGYTF
TRBJ1-5 | few | TRBV2 | TRBD1 | TGTGCCAGCAGCGGTGGGACAGGGGCTTGGAATCAGCCCCAGCATTTT | CASSGGTGAWNQPQHF
TRBJ1-4 | - | TRBV7-9 | - | TGTGCCAGCAGCCAAACTCCGGAAAAACTGTTTTTT | CASSQTPEKLFF
TRBJ1-2 | - | TRBV28 | TRBD1 | TGTGCCAGCAGTTTGGACAGGGCCCATGGCTACACCTTC | CASSLDRAHGYTF
TRBJ2-3 | - | TRBV11-2 | - | TGTGCCAGCAGCTTACAGGTTGCCGGGACAGATACGCAGTATTTT | CASSLQVAGTDTQYF
TRBJ1-2 | - | TRBV9 | - | TGTGCCAGCAGCGTAGGGTTGGTGAACTATGGCTACACCTTC | CASSVGLVNYGYTF
TRBJ1-2 | - | TRBV29-1 | - | TGCAGCGTTGACAGAAATGGCTACACCTTC | CSVDRNGYTF
TRBJ1-6 | - | TRBV7-2 | - | TGTGCCAGCAGCTTAGGGCAGAAGAATTCACCCCTCCACTTT | CASSLGQKNSPLHF